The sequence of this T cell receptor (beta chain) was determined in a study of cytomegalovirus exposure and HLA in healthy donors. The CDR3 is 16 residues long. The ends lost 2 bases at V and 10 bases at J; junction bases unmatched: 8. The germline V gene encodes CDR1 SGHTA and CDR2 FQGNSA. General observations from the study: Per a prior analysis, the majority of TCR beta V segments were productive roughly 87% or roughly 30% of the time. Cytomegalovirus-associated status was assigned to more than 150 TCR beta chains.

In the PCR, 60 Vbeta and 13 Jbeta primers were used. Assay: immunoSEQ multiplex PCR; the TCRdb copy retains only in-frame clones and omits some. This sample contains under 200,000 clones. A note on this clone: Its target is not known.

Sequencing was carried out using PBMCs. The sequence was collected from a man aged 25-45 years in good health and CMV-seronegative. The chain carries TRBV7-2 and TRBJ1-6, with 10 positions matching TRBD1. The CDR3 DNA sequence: TGTGCCAGCAGCTTACGCCCGGGACAGGGGCGCTCACCCCTCCACTTT. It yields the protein CASSLRPGQGRSPLHF.